A single sample gave rise to the 10 T cell receptor beta chains below, sequenced in a study of blood T cells in healthy people across ages. PCR was performed a second time for about 7 to 12 cycles using a sample-barcoded 5' primer and a J-beta primer mix. TCRdb fed the 5' RACE reads into MiXCR, producing one record per CDR3 protein. This sample has some 1.5 million distinct CDR3 sequences, with 28% found just once. Sequencing used blood. The receptors come from a woman younger than 45 in good health.

The chain is built from TRBV29-1 and TRBJ1-5; TRBD1 might be the D (6 bases). Germline V lookup: CDR1 SQVTM, CDR2 ANQGSEA. Trimming removed 5 bases from V and 7 bases from J, with 15 bases in between. This CDR3 has 13 amino acids. The CDR3 DNA reads as TGCAGCGTTATTGACAGGATTAACCAGCCCCAGCATTTT. Translated: CSVIDRINQPQHF.

A few counts support this clonotype. The chain employs TRBV7-2 and TRBJ1-1; no firm D call. This CDR3 is 14 amino acids long. Germline-derived CDR1 and CDR2 are SGHTA and FQGNSA. Trimming cost V 1 base and J 1 base, with 7 bases left between them. The CDR3 DNA reads TGTGCCAGCAGCTTAGTTCCGGGGAACACTGAAGCTTTCTTT. Encoded protein: CASSLVPGNTEAFF.

This clonotype was found a few times. The V and J genes are TRBV7-2 and TRBJ2-3; TRBD2 matches at 10 bases. The CDR3 totals 16 residues. Germline-derived CDR1 and CDR2 are SGHTA and FQGNSA. Trimming cost V 6 bases and J 8 bases; bases outside gene matches: 14. The CDR3 is CASSPVPSGGAGTQYF. CDR3 DNA sequence: TGTGCCAGCAGTCCGGTCCCGAGCGGGGGGGCGGGTACGCAGTATTTT.

The chain combines TRBV6-5 with TRBJ1-2, with D maybe TRBD1 (6 bases). V was pared by 0 bases and J by 8 bases, with 16 bases between. Germline values: CDR1 MNHEY, CDR2 SVGAGI. CDR3 length: 15 residues. The CDR3 DNA reads as TGTGCCAGCAGTTACTCCAGGACGGGGGCACGAGGCTACACCTTC. Translated, it gives CASSYSRTGARGYTF.

This clonotype was seen a handful of times. This chain joins TRBV7-2 and TRBJ2-3, with a tentative D call TRBD1 (6 bases). Germline CDR1 is SGHTA and CDR2 is FQGNSA. The CDR3 sequence is 13 residues long. Trimming removed 5 bases from V and 6 bases from J, with 12 bases in between. This CDR3 reads CASSVNRADTQYF. CDR3 coding DNA: TGTGCCAGCAGCGTAAACAGGGCCGATACGCAGTATTTT.

The chain uses TRBV11-1 and TRBJ2-2; D is perhaps TRBD2 (6 bases). This CDR3 comprises 14 residues. CDR1 SGHAT and CDR2 FQDESV come from the germline V gene (reference sequence). V was trimmed by 11 bases and J by 5 bases, leaving 18 bases between them. For the CDR3, the DNA is TGTGCCTCCCACGACGGGGGATATACCGGGGAGCTGTTTTTT. Amino acid sequence: CASHDGGYTGELFF.

This clonotype occurred a few times. The rearrangement joins TRBV5-1 to TRBJ2-7; tentatively, D is TRBD1 (6 bases). The V end lost 0 bases, the J end lost 5 bases, and 12 bases lay between the germline ends. CDR3 length: 14 amino acids. Per the germline V gene, CDR1 is SGHRS and CDR2 is YFSETQ. The CDR3 nucleotides read TGCGCCAGCAGCTTGGGAGACAGGTTCGACGAGCAGTACTTC. It yields the protein CASSLGDRFDEQYF. The complete variable domain, with remaining parts taken from reference TRBV5-1 and TRBJ2-7, reads KAGVTQTPRYLIKTRGQQVTLSCSPISGHRSVSWYQQTPGQGLQFLFEYFSETQRNKGNFPGRFSGRQFSNSRSEMNVSTLELGDSALYLCASSLGDRFDEQYFGPGTRLTVT.

The sample holds a few counts of this clonotype. The chain recombines TRBV5-1 with TRBJ2-3; D may be TRBD1 (6 bases). Germline V gene data show CDR1 as SGHRS and CDR2 as YFSETQ. The V and J ends lost 4 bases and 3 bases respectively, with 12 bases between them. The CDR3 covers 14 residues. In nucleotides, the CDR3 is TGCGCCAGCAGCCTCCCAGGGGCTACAGATACGCAGTATTTT. As protein: CASSLPGATDTQYF.

The chain combines TRBV7-6 with TRBJ1-4; no firm D call. In germline, CDR1 is SGHVS, CDR2 FNYEAQ. This CDR3 has 14 residues. The germline V and J ends were trimmed by 4 bases and 5 bases, with 11 bases remaining between them. CDR3 sequence: CASSSVGGNEKLFF. Here the CDR3 DNA reads TGTGCCAGCAGCTCCGTGGGTGGCAATGAAAAACTGTTTTTT. The full variable domain, with the rest looked up from reference TRBV7-6 and TRBJ1-4, is GAGVSQSPRYKVTKRGQDVALRCDPISGHVSLYWYRQALGQGPEFLTYFNYEAQQDKSGLPNDRFSAERPEGSISTLTIQRTEQRDSAMYRCASSSVGGNEKLFFGSGTQLSVL.

This clonotype was recorded many times. The chain employs TRBV29-1 and TRBJ2-5; D could derive from TRBD1 or TRBD2 (6 bases each). V lost 4 bases to trimming and J lost 6 bases, with 12 bases between them. This CDR3 is built from 12 residues. CDR1 and CDR2 from the germline V gene are SQVTM and ANQGSEA. CDR3 protein: CSVAEGVQTQYF. DNA for the CDR3: TGCAGCGTTGCGGAGGGGGTTCAGACCCAGTACTTC. Full variable domain (remainder filled in from reference TRBV29-1 and TRBJ2-5): SAVISQKPSRDICQRGTSLTIQCQVDSQVTMMFWYRQQPGQSLTLIATANQGSEATYESGFVIDKFPISRPNLTFSTLTVSNMSPEDSSIYLCSVAEGVQTQYFGPGTRLLVL.